The 25 T cell receptor beta chains below all came from one sample that was sequenced in a study of PD-L1 blockade in urothelial cancer. This table comes from immunoSEQ multiplex PCR, and its TCRdb copy is limited to in-frame clones, with some not included. Counted here are 14,000 to 15,000 clones, roughly 88% occurring once; the ten biggest clones make up 15%. The sample in question was PBMCs, obtained around atezolizumab (anti-PD-L1) treatment. The receptors stem from an older man with urothelial cancer.

V gene TRBV28 combines with J gene TRBJ2-1, with 8 nucleotides matching TRBD1. The CDR3 has 13 amino acids. Germline CDR1 is MDHEN and CDR2 is SYDVKM. V shed 6 bases and J 8 bases; nucleotides not matched to a gene: 6. The CDR3 sequence: CASRRTGGDEQFF. The CDR3 region has the DNA TGTGCCAGCAGGCGTACAGGGGGTGATGAGCAGTTCTTC.

The V gene is TRBV19, the J gene TRBJ1-1; possibly TRBD1 for D (6 bases). The CDR3 sequence is 14 residues long. Germline V gene lookup returns CDR1 LNHDA and CDR2 SQIVND (reference sequence). V lost 4 bases and J 6 bases, leaving 15 bases between the germline ends. The CDR3 nucleotides are TGTGCCAGTAGTAGACAGGCCCAGGGGTCTGAAGCTTTCTTT. Residues: CASSRQAQGSEAFF.

This chain connects TRBV10-1 to TRBJ1-2, with D hard to call. The V end lost 3 bases, the J end lost 3 bases, and 17 bases lay between the germline ends. Per germline, CDR1 WNHNN and CDR2 SYGVQD (reference sequence). This CDR3 region has 16 residues. This CDR3 is CASSDLGPRIDYGYTF. CDR3 nucleotides: TGCGCCAGCAGTGACCTGGGTCCCAGGATAGACTATGGCTACACCTTC.

The chain joins TRBV5-4 to TRBJ1-6; D remains unclear. V was pared by 2 bases and J by 3 bases, with 6 bases between. The CDR3 loop spans 14 amino acids. Germline CDR1 and CDR2: SGHNT and YYREEE (reference sequence). In DNA, the CDR3 is TGTGCCAGCAGCTTCAACAACTATAATTCACCCCTCCACTTT. Residues: CASSFNNYNSPLHF.

This clone is medium-sized in the sample. DNA for the CDR3: TGCAGCGCTCAGGGACAGGGTAACACCGGGGAGCTGTTTTTT. Residues: CSAQGQGNTGELFF. The chain recombines TRBV29-1 with TRBJ2-2, with 9 nucleotides matching TRBD1. V dropped 7 bases and J dropped 2; count of bases not matched to a gene: 5. This CDR3 region has 14 residues. Germline-derived CDR1 and CDR2 are SQVTM and ANQGSEA.

The chain uses TRBV14 and TRBJ2-2; 10 bases line up with TRBD2. The J segment lost 7 bases and the V segment lost 5 bases, leaving 4 bases of the junction unmatched. Per germline, CDR1 SGHDN and CDR2 FVKESK. The CDR3 runs 14 residues. The CDR3 nucleotides read TGTGCCAGCAGCGCTAGCGGGGGTTACGGGGAGCTGTTTTTT. Translation gives CASSASGGYGELFF.

This clone was counted once. CDR3 in amino acids: CATSRVNSGQGNYGYTF. DNA of the CDR3: TGTGCCACCAGCAGAGTAAACTCGGGACAGGGTAACTATGGCTACACCTTC. The chain couples TRBV15 to TRBJ1-2, with 9 positions matching TRBD1. V shed 1 base and J 1 base; nucleotides not matched to a gene: 7. This CDR3 is built from 17 residues. The germline V gene encodes CDR1 LNHNV and CDR2 YYDKDF (reference sequence). Drawing the rest from reference TRBV15 and TRBJ1-2, the complete variable domain is DAMVIQNPRYQVTQFGKPVTLSCSQTLNHNVMYWYQQKSSQAPKLLFHYYDKDFNNEADTPDNFQSRRPNTSFCFLDIRSPGLGDTAMYLCATSRVNSGQGNYGYTFGSGTRLTVV.

V gene TRBV6-1 combines with J gene TRBJ1-2; D is perhaps TRBD1 (6 bases). The germline V gene has CDR1 MNHNS and CDR2 SASEGT. CDR3 length equals 12 residues. The germline V and J ends were trimmed by 4 bases and 6 bases, with 9 bases remaining between them. CDR3 sequence reads: CASSGQVDGYTF. The CDR3, as DNA: TGTGCCAGCAGTGGACAGGTAGATGGCTACACCTTC.

This clone was recorded once. The gene calls are TRBV14 and TRBJ2-7; the match to TRBD2 covers 9 bases. This CDR3 has 13 residues. Germline CDR1 reads SGHDN; CDR2 reads FVKESK. With V trimmed by 6 bases and J by 4 bases, 4 bases remained unmatched. CDR3 sequence: CASRASGIYEQYF. The DNA for the CDR3 is TGTGCCAGCAGGGCTAGCGGGATATACGAGCAGTACTTC.

The rearrangement links TRBV7-2 to TRBJ1-3; D not resolved. The CDR3 covers 14 residues. Between the trimmed V and J ends, which lost 5 bases and 0 bases, there was a span of 8 bases. Per the germline V gene, CDR1 is SGHTA and CDR2 is FQGNSA. CDR3 region: CASSTGVSGNTIYF. The CDR3 region has the DNA TGTGCCAGCAGCACCGGGGTCTCTGGAAACACCATATATTTT.

The chain combines TRBV11-2 with TRBJ2-1, with TRBD1 matching over 7 bases. V was pared by 1 base and J by 3 bases, with 15 bases of the junction left unmatched. CDR3 length equals 19 residues. Germline lookup yields CDR1 SGHAT and CDR2 FQNNGV. In DNA, the CDR3 is TGTGCCAGCAGCTTAGGCCCAGACAGGGTTATGGGGTTCTACAATGAGCAGTTCTTC. It specifies CASSLGPDRVMGFYNEQFF.

V and J are TRBV10-1 and TRBJ2-3; 10 positions agree with TRBD1. CDR3 size: 16 residues. V shed 1 base, J shed 4 bases, and the junction held 5 bases outside the gene matches. Germline lookup yields CDR1 WNHNN and CDR2 SYGVQD (reference sequence). CDR3 amino acids: CASSEFAGTGADTQYF. CDR3 bases: TGCGCCAGCAGTGAGTTTGCTGGGACAGGGGCAGATACGCAGTATTTT.

V usage is TRBV11-2 and J usage is TRBJ2-5, with 10 bases aligning to TRBD2. Germline CDR1 is SGHAT and CDR2 is FQNNGV. Trimming took 3 bases from V and 4 from J; bases not matched to a gene: 8. CDR3 length equals 16 residues. The CDR3 nucleotides read TGTGCCAGCAGCTTTCGGACTAGCGGATCAGGAGAGACCCAGTACTTC. Translated: CASSFRTSGSGETQYF.

The J gene is TRBJ1-2, the V gene TRBV5-1; D may be TRBD1 (6 bases). Germline V lookup: CDR1 SGHRS, CDR2 YFSETQ. The CDR3 spans 14 residues. V lost 1 base, J lost 7 bases, and 14 bases lay in between. The CDR3 region is CASSLTGSSSGYTF. CDR3 sequence (DNA): TGCGCCAGCAGCTTGACAGGGAGCTCCTCTGGCTACACCTTC. The whole variable domain, filled in from reference TRBV5-1 and TRBJ1-2, reads KAGVTQTPRYLIKTRGQQVTLSCSPISGHRSVSWYQQTPGQGLQFLFEYFSETQRNKGNFPGRFSGRQFSNSRSEMNVSTLELGDSALYLCASSLTGSSSGYTFGSGTRLTVV.

The V call is TRBV2, the J call TRBJ2-5; D gene unclear. Trimming cost V 7 bases and J 5 bases, with 8 bases left between them. CDR3 length equals 11 residues. Germline loops: CDR1 SNHLY, CDR2 FYNNEI. The CDR3, as DNA: TGTGCCAGCACCGGTCTCGAGACCCAGTACTTC. Translation: CASTGLETQYF. Based on the CDR3 plus reference TRBV2 and TRBJ2-5, the full variable domain is EPEVTQTPSHQVTQMGQEVILRCVPISNHLYFYWYRQILGQKVEFLVSFYNNEISEKSEIFDDQFSVERPDGSNFTLKIRSTKLEDSAMYFCASTGLETQYFGPGTRLLVL.

The rearrangement joins TRBV15 to TRBJ1-3; D is undetermined. Trimming shortened V by 3 bases and J by 2 bases, and 5 bases separated the two germline ends. The CDR3 has 13 amino acids. The V gene's germline CDR1 is LNHNV and CDR2 YYDKDF (reference sequence). This CDR3 reads CATSSIPGNTIYF. The CDR3 DNA sequence: TGTGCCACCAGCAGTATCCCTGGAAACACCATATATTTT.

Here the CDR3 DNA reads TGCGCCAGCAGCCCCTCCCCGGGTAACTATGGCTACACCTTC. It codes for CASSPSPGNYGYTF. The V and J genes are TRBV5-1 and TRBJ1-2; no clear D. This CDR3 has 14 amino acids. Germline lookup yields CDR1 SGHRS and CDR2 YFSETQ. V was shortened by 4 bases and J by 1 base, with 11 bases between the two germline ends. The full variable domain, its missing parts supplied by reference TRBV5-1 and TRBJ1-2, is KAGVTQTPRYLIKTRGQQVTLSCSPISGHRSVSWYQQTPGQGLQFLFEYFSETQRNKGNFPGRFSGRQFSNSRSEMNVSTLELGDSALYLCASSPSPGNYGYTFGSGTRLTVV.

The rearrangement joins TRBV5-1 to TRBJ2-7; 8 bases are shared with TRBD2. V lost 0 bases and J lost 3; bases outside the gene matches: 8. The CDR3 length is 16 residues. Germline values: CDR1 SGHRS, CDR2 YFSETQ. The CDR3 reads CASSLGSGGAGYEQYF. In DNA form, the CDR3 reads TGCGCCAGCAGCTTGGGTTCCGGGGGGGCTGGCTACGAGCAGTACTTC.

The chain uses TRBV6-5 and TRBJ2-5; perhaps TRBD2 as D (6 bases). The CDR3 covers 14 residues. The V gene's germline CDR1 is MNHEY and CDR2 SVGAGI. The V end was cut by 7 bases, the J end by 4 bases, with 16 bases between. This CDR3 is CASNHPGTSETQYF. In DNA form, the CDR3 reads TGTGCCAGCAACCATCCCGGGACTTCAGAGACCCAGTACTTC.

The CDR3 DNA reads TGCGCCAGCAGTGAGGATCAGGGGGCTGAGGGGAATGAGCAGTTCTTC. Encoded protein: CASSEDQGAEGNEQFF. The J gene is TRBJ2-1, the V gene TRBV10-2; 8 nucleotides agree with TRBD1. The CDR3 contains 16 residues. Trimming removed 2 bases from V and 7 bases from J; junction bases left unmatched: 10. The germline CDR1 and CDR2 sequences are WSHSY and SAAADI.

The V and J genes are TRBV18 and TRBJ2-4; 9 bases map to TRBD1. The germline gives CDR1 KGHSH, CDR2 LQKENI. V gave up 3 bases and J gave up 6 bases; unmatched junction bases: 6. The CDR3 covers 15 residues. CDR3 nucleotides: TGTGCCAGCTCACCGCTCCCGGGACAGGGAAACATTCAGTACTTC. Translated, it gives CASSPLPGQGNIQYF.

CDR3 in amino acids: CASSLAAGREQYF. In nucleotides, the CDR3 is TGTGCCAGCAGCTTAGCCGCCGGTCGCGAGCAGTACTTC. The chain combines TRBV11-3 with TRBJ2-7; D gene ambiguous. Trimming stripped 1 base from V and 6 bases from J, with 10 bases between. CDR1 is SGHNT, CDR2 YENEEA, per germline. CDR3 length: 13 amino acids.

The genes are TRBV5-5 and TRBJ2-3; 10 positions agree with TRBD2. The trim removed 1 base at V and 0 bases at J, leaving 2 bases unmatched. This CDR3 region has 16 residues. Germline lookup yields CDR1 SGHKS and CDR2 YYEKEE (reference sequence). The CDR3 region is CASSLILAGSTDTQYF. The CDR3, as DNA: TGTGCCAGCAGCTTGATACTAGCGGGAAGCACAGATACGCAGTATTTT.

The CDR3 sequence is CASSLALLAGGATGELFF. CDR3 sequence (DNA): TGTGCCAGCAGCTTAGCGCTCCTAGCGGGGGGCGCCACCGGGGAGCTGTTTTTT. The chain carries TRBV11-2 and TRBJ2-2; 11 bases map to TRBD2. CDR1 is SGHAT, CDR2 FQNNGV, per germline. V lost 1 base, J lost 4 bases, and 8 bases stayed unmatched. This CDR3 is 18 amino acids long.

This clone was observed once. This chain connects TRBV28 to TRBJ2-7, with 8 positions matching TRBD1. The junction had 8 bases not matched to a gene; V was cut back by 5 bases and J by 5 bases. Looked up from germline, CDR1 is MDHEN and CDR2 is SYDVKM. The CDR3 loop spans 14 amino acids. The CDR3 region has the DNA TGTGCCAGCAGTCAAACCACAGGGGGACACGAGCAGTACTTC. Translation: CASSQTTGGHEQYF.